This entry is about one T cell receptor beta chain. The V gene's germline CDR1 is MNHEY and CDR2 SVGAGI. Trimming cost V 2 bases and J 1 base, with 6 bases left between them. This CDR3 has 14 amino acids. The sample belongs to a study of blood T cells in healthy people across ages. PCR was performed a second time for 7 to 11 cycles using a sample-barcoded 5' primer and a J-beta primer mix. MiXCR, run by TCRdb on the 5' RACE reads, gives a single entry per CDR3 protein. The sample has 550,000 to 800,000 distinct CDR3 sequences; 32% are singletons. Sequenced material: blood. The clonotype comes from a woman older than 75 in good health. The rearrangement joins TRBV6-5 to TRBJ1-3; no clear D. The CDR3 DNA reads TGTGCCAGCAGTTACGTGGCTTCTGGAAACACCATATATTTT. Translated: CASSYVASGNTIYF.